This TCR beta chain appears in the sequencing data of a study of Ad26.COV2.S vaccination and SARS-CoV-2 variants. Study overall: Ad26.COV2.S, an intramuscular injection, was given once or twice 56 days apart.

This table comes from immunoSEQ multiplex PCR, and its TCRdb copy is limited to in-frame clones, with some not included. The data hold 250,000 to 300,000 clones, with approximately 87% observed a single time. The treatment: 15 to 20 received Ad26.COV2.S at low or high dose, single or two shots; roughly five received placebo; per-sample allocation not given. Day 63 following the first vaccine or placebo injection was when the samples were taken. J lost 7 bases, V lost 3 bases, and 5 bases had no gene match. Germline lookup yields CDR1 SGHNT and CDR2 YYREEE (reference sequence). The CDR3 is made up of 14 amino acids. Study outcomes and limitations: Spike-specific TCR breadth ran higher among vaccine recipients than placebo recipients.

This clone was observed a few times. Its antigen is not identified. This receptor was identified in a person between 18 and 59 years old who received the Ad26.COV2.S COVID-19 vaccine or a placebo. The rearrangement uses TRBV5-4 and TRBJ1-3; 9 nucleotides match TRBD1. The sequencing here drew on peripheral blood, taken in a trial of Ad26.COV2.S vaccine versus placebo. The CDR3 loop is CASSSDRGRNTIYF. For the CDR3, the DNA is TGTGCCAGCAGCTCGGACAGGGGAAGGAACACCATATATTTT.